The T cell receptor (beta chain) described here comes from a study of Ad26.COV2.S vaccination and SARS-CoV-2 variants. Study-level information: Intramuscular Ad26.COV2.S doses were given once or twice, 56 days apart.

The sample's treatment: roughly 18 received Ad26.COV2.S at low or high dose, single or two shots; 5 received placebo; per-sample allocation not given. On day 63 after the first injection, vaccine and placebo recipients gave samples. This adult donor, from Boston, was 18-55 years old. This CDR3 spans 15 amino acids. In germline, CDR1 is SGHNT, CDR2 YYREEE (reference sequence). Deletions cut 0 bases from V and 0 bases from J, with 9 bases between. Method: immunoSEQ multiplex PCR; TCRdb's copy keeps in-frame clones and lacks some. This table has about 350,000 clones, about 88% appearing once. This sequence joins TRBV5-4 and TRBJ1-2; D possibly corresponds to TRBD1 (5 bases). This specimen was peripheral blood, taken in a trial of Ad26.COV2.S vaccine versus placebo. This clonotype originated in a person between 18 and 65 years old who received the Ad26.COV2.S COVID-19 vaccine or a placebo. The CDR3 coding sequence is TGTGCCAGCAGCTTGGAGATGGGGCCTAACTATGGCTACACCTTC. Its protein is CASSLEMGPNYGYTF.